Sequencing of this T cell receptor (beta chain) was carried out in a study of blood T cell repertoires in COVID-19. Background on the study: The samples span acute and convalescent COVID-19 from the United States, Italy and Spain.

V lost 7 bases to trimming and J lost 4 bases; unmatched junction nucleotides: 9. The V gene's germline CDR1 is SGHVS and CDR2 FQNEAQ. This CDR3 comprises 15 residues. Authors' methods: For nucleated cells, counts were estimated from reference gene primer amplification. Assay used: immunoSEQ multiplex PCR; TCRdb lists only in-frame clones, some missing. That table is the source of V, J and clone size, and D and trimming were worked out from the DNA. The data hold about 170,000 clones, with almost 85% observed a single time. V usage is TRBV7-8 and J usage is TRBJ2-3; 9 bases align to TRBD2. The sequenced sample consisted of peripheral blood. This receptor was obtained from a man between 40 and 49 years old who had recovered from COVID-19. CDR3 nucleotide sequence: TGTGCCAGCACCCGTAGCGGGAGCGGCGCAGATACGCAGTATTTT. Encoded protein: CASTRSGSGADTQYF.